There are many counts of the clone carrying this T cell receptor (beta chain). Antigen unknown. Molecules of cDNA were individually given unique molecular identifiers that were attached to them. TCRdb re-called the 5' RACE reads with MiXCR, one entry per CDR3 protein. In the table there are roughly 29,000 distinct CDR3 sequences, roughly 4.7% of which are singletons. The CDR3 contains 11 residues. V was cut by 7 bases and J by 8 bases, with 14 bases left in between. Germline-derived CDR1 and CDR2 are SQVTM and ANQGSEA. This sample is part of a study of early T cells in non-severe SARS-CoV-2 infection. Overall study: The chains were unpaired, and the sequenced material was bulk RNA from unsorted whole blood.

Study-level results: Anti-spike CD8 responses were favored in VDJdb matching, and private and CD4 specificities were missed.

The sequenced material came from whole blood. The sequence derives from an adult who was a healthcare worker with PCR-confirmed SARS-CoV-2 infection or an uninfected control (not recorded which). The chain uses TRBV29-1 and TRBJ1-2; TRBD1 is a possible D gene (6 bases). The CDR3 spells CSGKGGQGYTF. The DNA of the CDR3 is TGCAGCGGAAAAGGGGGGCAAGGCTACACCTTC. The whole variable domain, remainder taken from reference TRBV29-1 and TRBJ1-2, is SAVISQKPSRDICQRGTSLTIQCQVDSQVTMMFWYRQQPGQSLTLIATANQGSEATYESGFVIDKFPISRPNLTFSTLTVSNMSPEDSSIYLCSGKGGQGYTFGSGTRLTVV.